Below are 10 T cell receptor beta chains sequenced from a single sample in a study of blood T cell repertoires in COVID-19. Clones were sequenced by immunoSEQ multiplex PCR, and TCRdb holds only the in-frame ones, with some missing. Of around 380,000 clones listed, 81% are singletons. Sequenced input: peripheral blood. These receptors all come from a human donor with acute or convalescent COVID-19. The donor label of this sample is uncertain.

This clone was observed a handful of times. The chain couples TRBV6-5 to TRBJ2-1, with D unresolved. CDR1 and CDR2 (germline): MNHEY, SVGAGI. The V and J ends lost 7 bases and 3 bases respectively, with 10 bases between them. The CDR3 loop spans 13 amino acids. CDR3 residues: CASNPQYYNEQFF. The CDR3 DNA follows: TGTGCCAGCAACCCACAGTACTACAATGAGCAGTTCTTC.

V and J are TRBV20-1 and TRBJ1-1; TRBD1 is a possible D gene (5 bases). This CDR3 spans 11 amino acids. V was pared by 7 bases and J by 4 bases, with 10 bases between. The germline V gene has CDR1 DFQATT and CDR2 SNEGSKA (reference sequence). This CDR3 reads CSVGRATEAFF. The DNA of the CDR3 is TGCAGTGTGGGCAGGGCCACTGAAGCTTTCTTT.

The V and J genes are TRBV15 and TRBJ1-4, with D perhaps matching TRBD1 (5 bases). CDR1 LNHNV and CDR2 YYDKDF come from the germline V gene (reference sequence). The CDR3 runs to 16 residues. V lost 0 bases to trimming and J lost 4 bases, with 12 bases between them. Here the CDR3 reads CATSRDVEQVNEKLFF. The CDR3 nucleotides read TGTGCCACCAGCAGAGATGTAGAACAGGTTAATGAAAAACTGTTTTTT.

The rearrangement uses TRBV30 and TRBJ2-5; 7 bases line up with TRBD1. CDR3 length equals 15 residues. The junction had 11 bases not matched to a gene; V was cut back by 2 bases and J by 5 bases. Germline loops: CDR1 GTSNPN, CDR2 SVGIG (reference sequence). The CDR3 sequence: CAWSHTQDRLETQYF. CDR3 in DNA: TGTGCCTGGAGTCACACCCAGGACAGGTTGGAGACCCAGTACTTC. Full variable domain (rest looked up from reference TRBV30 and TRBJ2-5): SQTIHQWPATLVQPVGSPLSLECTVEGTSNPNLYWYRQAAGRGLQLLFYSVGIGQISSEVPQNLSASRPQDRQFILSSKKLLLSDSGFYLCAWSHTQDRLETQYFGPGTRLLVL.

The rearrangement joins TRBV7-6 to TRBJ2-1; D gene uncertain. The CDR3 has 17 amino acids. Germline V lookup: CDR1 SGHVS, CDR2 FNYEAQ. V lost 1 base and J 0 bases, leaving 13 bases between the germline ends. The chain's CDR3 is CASSLGPPMSSYNEQFF. DNA of the CDR3: TGTGCCAGCAGCTTAGGCCCGCCCATGAGCTCCTACAATGAGCAGTTCTTC.

The chain links TRBV18 to TRBJ1-1; the match to TRBD1 covers 11 bases. Trimming removed 1 base from V and 1 base from J; junction bases left unmatched: 5. The CDR3 has 17 amino acids. Germline lookup yields CDR1 KGHSH and CDR2 LQKENI. The CDR3: CASSPLGTGGENTEAFF. Here the CDR3 DNA reads TGTGCCAGCTCACCACTGGGGACAGGGGGGGAGAACACTGAAGCTTTCTTT.

This chain joins TRBV28 and TRBJ2-5; D gene ambiguous. In germline, CDR1 is MDHEN, CDR2 SYDVKM. The CDR3 sequence is 17 residues long. V shed 5 bases and J shed 1 base, with 20 bases lying between them. The CDR3 protein is CASSHRRGARPQETQYF. CDR3 coding DNA: TGTGCCAGCAGTCACCGTCGAGGCGCCCGCCCCCAAGAGACCCAGTACTTC.

The table lists this clone with many counts. This rearrangement joins TRBV5-4 to TRBJ2-3; perhaps TRBD2 as D (7 bases). V gave up 9 bases and J gave up 5 bases, with 22 bases separating them. The CDR3 is 15 amino acids. Looked up from germline, CDR1 is SGHNT and CDR2 is YYREEE (reference sequence). CDR3 in amino acids: CATTRGGAVQDTQYF. CDR3 DNA sequence: TGTGCCACCACCAGGGGAGGGGCGGTCCAAGATACGCAGTATTTT.

The chain joins TRBV7-2 to TRBJ2-1, with TRBD2 matching over 9 bases. This CDR3 is 15 amino acids long. The J segment lost 8 bases and the V segment lost 0 bases, leaving 5 bases of the junction unmatched. CDR1 is SGHTA and CDR2 is FQGNSA in the germline V gene. CDR3 nucleotides: TGTGCCAGCAGCTTAGCCAGCGGGGGGACGTATGAGCAGTTCTTC. Protein sequence: CASSLASGGTYEQFF.

The J gene is TRBJ1-3, the V gene TRBV18; D is possibly TRBD1 (6 bases). The CDR3 has 16 residues. Between the trimmed V and J ends, which lost 3 bases and 0 bases, there was a span of 12 bases. Looked up from germline, CDR1 is KGHSH and CDR2 is LQKENI. The CDR3 DNA reads as TGTGCCAGCTCACCCCAGGGGCAGATCTCTGGAAACACCATATATTTT. This gives the protein CASSPQGQISGNTIYF.